This T cell receptor beta chain is drawn from a study of blood T cell repertoires in COVID-19 (dated by TCRdb to about 2020). About the investigation overall: Samples from collaborators originated in the United States, Italy and Spain and spanned both the acute and convalescent phases of COVID-19. The material from the prospective study consisted of cDNA or gDNA derived from T cells, B-cell-depleted T cells, or PBMCs. Deeply sampled blood TCRbeta repertoires from subjects exposed to, actively infected with, or recovered from COVID-19 were included in the dataset. The repertoires were made available in a free public database intended to serve as a resource for research on the immune response to SARS-CoV-2. The samples were drawn from the first 160 participants of the ongoing ImmuneRACE study and from more than 1,000 subjects provided by 6 global collaborators. A de-identified subject ID, COVID-19 status, age in years and sex were almost always included in the sample metadata. HLA class I and class II types, where available, came from metadata supplied by the sample provider rather than from assay-based typing.

What the authors observed across the whole study: Clinical and demographic metadata were provided uncurated, with the amount varying by source and participant.

A word on this clone: No antigen is known for it. Base-call qualities are not available, and no considerably larger clone is one nucleotide away.

The immunoSEQ Assay, a bias-controlled multiplex PCR, was used to amplify TCRbeta CDR3 regions from genomic DNA. Turning to the authors' computational methods: Nucleated cell counts per sample were estimated from amplification of reference gene primers within the assay. Sequence reads were collapsed and filtered to measure the absolute abundance of every unique TCRbeta CDR3 rearrangement. For each sample, productive Simpson clonality was calculated as the square root of Simpson's diversity index over productive rearrangements. TCRdb took this table from immuneACCESS and kept in-frame rearrangements with V and J called. Such tables lack part of the clones; where checked against another copy, unresolved V genes explain under half of the gap, and the rest is unexplained. Clone size and V and J calls were adopted from that table, with D and trimming inferred from the DNA. The sample includes about 74,000 clones, with roughly 90% observed a single time. The ten top clones hold 1.4% to 1.5% of the sample.

The germline V gene supplies CDR1 SGHTA and CDR2 FQGNSA. The CDR3 numbers 11 residues from cysteine through phenylalanine. Kept here is only the CDR3 DNA, which spans 33 bases and is read in frame from base 1. V and J are trimmed by 5 bases and 8 bases, and the gene matches miss 0 bases of the junction. Whole blood was collected in K2EDTA tubes by collaborating institutions according to the institutions' own protocols. For TCRbeta analysis, collaborators shipped samples as frozen whole blood, isolated PBMCs, or DNA extracted from either of those sample types. The sequence was obtained from a man aged 50 to 59 with acute or convalescent COVID-19. Sequencing was done on a sample of peripheral blood. The V gene is TRBV7-2 and the J gene is TRBJ2-1; the central 7 bases match TRBD2. CDR3 reads: CASSAGDEQFF. The nucleotide sequence is given as TGTGCCAGCAGCGCGGGGGATGAGCAGTTCTTC.